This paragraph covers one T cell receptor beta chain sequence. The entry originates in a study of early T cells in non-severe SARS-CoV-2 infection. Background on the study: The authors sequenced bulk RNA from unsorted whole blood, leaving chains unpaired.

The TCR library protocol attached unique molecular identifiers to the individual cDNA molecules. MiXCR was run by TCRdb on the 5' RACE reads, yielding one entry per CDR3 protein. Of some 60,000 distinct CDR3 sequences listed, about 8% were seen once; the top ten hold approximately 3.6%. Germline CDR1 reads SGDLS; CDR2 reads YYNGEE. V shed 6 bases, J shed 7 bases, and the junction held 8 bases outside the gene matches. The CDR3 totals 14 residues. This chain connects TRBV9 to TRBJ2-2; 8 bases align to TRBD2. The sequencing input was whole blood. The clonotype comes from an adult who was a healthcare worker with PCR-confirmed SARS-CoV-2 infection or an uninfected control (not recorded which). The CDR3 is CASTGSGSHGELFF. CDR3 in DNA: TGTGCCAGCACTGGAAGCGGGAGCCACGGGGAGCTGTTTTTT. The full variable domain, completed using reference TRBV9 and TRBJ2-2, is DSGVTQTPKHLITATGQRVTLRCSPRSGDLSVYWYQQSLDQGLQFLIQYYNGEERAKGNILERFSAQQFPDLHSELNLSSLELGDSALYFCASTGSGSHGELFFGEGSRLTVL.